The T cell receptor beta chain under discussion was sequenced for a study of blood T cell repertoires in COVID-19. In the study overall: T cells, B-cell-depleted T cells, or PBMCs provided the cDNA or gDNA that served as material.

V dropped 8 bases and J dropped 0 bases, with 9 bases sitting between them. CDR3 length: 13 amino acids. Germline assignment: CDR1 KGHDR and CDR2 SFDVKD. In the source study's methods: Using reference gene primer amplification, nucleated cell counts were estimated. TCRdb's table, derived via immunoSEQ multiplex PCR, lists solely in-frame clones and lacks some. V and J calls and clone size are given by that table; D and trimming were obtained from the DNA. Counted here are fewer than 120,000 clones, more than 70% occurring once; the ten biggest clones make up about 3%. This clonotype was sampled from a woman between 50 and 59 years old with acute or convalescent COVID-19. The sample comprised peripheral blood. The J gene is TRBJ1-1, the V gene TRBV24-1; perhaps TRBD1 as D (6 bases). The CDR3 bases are TGTGCCACCATGGACAGCGTGAACACTGAAGCTTTCTTT. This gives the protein CATMDSVNTEAFF.